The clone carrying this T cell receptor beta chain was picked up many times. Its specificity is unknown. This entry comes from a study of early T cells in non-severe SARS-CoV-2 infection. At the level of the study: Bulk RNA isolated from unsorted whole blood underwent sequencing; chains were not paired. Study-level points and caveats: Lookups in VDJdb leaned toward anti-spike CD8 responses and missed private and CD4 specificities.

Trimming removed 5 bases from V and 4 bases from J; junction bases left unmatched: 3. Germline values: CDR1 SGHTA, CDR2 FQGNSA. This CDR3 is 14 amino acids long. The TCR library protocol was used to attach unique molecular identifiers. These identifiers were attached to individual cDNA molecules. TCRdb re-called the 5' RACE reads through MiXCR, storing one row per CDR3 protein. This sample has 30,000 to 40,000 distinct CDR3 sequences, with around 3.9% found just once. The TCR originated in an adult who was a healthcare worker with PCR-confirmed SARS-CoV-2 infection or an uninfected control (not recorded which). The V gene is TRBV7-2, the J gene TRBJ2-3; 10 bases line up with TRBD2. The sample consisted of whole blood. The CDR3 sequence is CASSPSGSPDTQYF. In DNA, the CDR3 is TGTGCCAGCAGCCCTAGCGGGAGCCCAGATACGCAGTATTTT. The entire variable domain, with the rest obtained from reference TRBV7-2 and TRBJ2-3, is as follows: GAGVSQSPSNKVTEKGKDVELRCDPISGHTALYWYRQSLGQGLEFLIYFQGNSAPDKSGLPSDRFSAERTGGSVSTLTIQRTQQEDSAVYLCASSPSGSPDTQYFGPGTRLTVL.